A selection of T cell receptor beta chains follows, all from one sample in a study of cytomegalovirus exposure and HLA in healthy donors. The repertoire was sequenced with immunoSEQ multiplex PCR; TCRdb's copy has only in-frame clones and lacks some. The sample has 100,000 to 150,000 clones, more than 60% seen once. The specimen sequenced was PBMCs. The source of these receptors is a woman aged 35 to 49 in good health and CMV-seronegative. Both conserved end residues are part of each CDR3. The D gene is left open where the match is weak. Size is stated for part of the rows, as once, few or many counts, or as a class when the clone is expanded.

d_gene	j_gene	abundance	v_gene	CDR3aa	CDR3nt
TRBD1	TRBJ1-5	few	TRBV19	CASSATGMRNQPQHF	TGTGCCAGTAGTGCGACAGGGATGCGCAATCAGCCCCAGCATTTT
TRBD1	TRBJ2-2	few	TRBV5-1	CASSIGTETNTGELFF	TGCGCCAGCAGCATCGGGACAGAGACGAACACCGGGGAGCTGTTTTTT
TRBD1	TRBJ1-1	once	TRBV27	CASSSGGVGGLAFF	TGTGCCAGCAGTTCAGGGGGTGTGGGGGGTTTGGCTTTCTTT
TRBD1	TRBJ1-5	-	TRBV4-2	CASSQDPGTGDVWPQHF	TGTGCCAGCAGCCAAGATCCCGGGACAGGGGATGTCTGGCCCCAGCATTTT
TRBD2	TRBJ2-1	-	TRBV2	CASSTSGGLVEQFF	TGTGCCAGCAGTACTAGCGGGGGACTTGTTGAGCAGTTCTTC
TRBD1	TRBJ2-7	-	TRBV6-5	CASSGQGTYEQYF	TGTGCCAGCAGTGGACAGGGGACTTACGAGCAGTACTTC
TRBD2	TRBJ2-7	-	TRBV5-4	CASSPLSGTSGFTYEQYF	TGTGCCAGCAGCCCGTTATCCGGGACTAGCGGGTTTACCTACGAGCAGTACTTC
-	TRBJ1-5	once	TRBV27	CASRATAQGSNQPQHF	TGTGCCAGCAGAGCCACTGCACAGGGCAGCAATCAGCCCCAGCATTTT
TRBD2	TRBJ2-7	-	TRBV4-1	CASSPGGYEQYF	TGCGCCAGCAGCCCGGGGGGCTACGAGCAGTACTTC
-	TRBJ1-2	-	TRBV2	CASRGVEFYGYTF	TGTGCCAGCAGAGGGGTCGAGTTCTATGGCTACACCTTC
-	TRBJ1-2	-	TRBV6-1	CASSEDSSGYGYTF	TGTGCCAGCAGTGAGGACAGTTCTGGCTATGGCTACACCTTC
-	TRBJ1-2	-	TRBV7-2	CASSRSGDNYGYTF	TGTGCCAGCAGCAGAAGCGGGGATAACTATGGCTACACCTTC
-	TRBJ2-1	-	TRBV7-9	CASSFGITGNEQFF	TGTGCCAGCAGCTTTGGGATAACGGGAAATGAGCAGTTCTTC
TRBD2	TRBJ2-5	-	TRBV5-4	CASSLALAGTHQETQYF	TGTGCCAGCAGCTTGGCACTAGCGGGGACACATCAAGAGACCCAGTACTTC
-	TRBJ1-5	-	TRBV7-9	CASSAATGPGHQPQHF	TGTGCCAGCAGCGCCGCCACAGGGCCCGGCCATCAGCCCCAGCATTTT
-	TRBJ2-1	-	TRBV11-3	CASSFPQQGGEQFF	TGTGCCAGCAGCTTCCCCCAGCAGGGGGGTGAGCAGTTCTTC
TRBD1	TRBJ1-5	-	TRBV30	CAWSVGQGQHF	TGTGCCTGGAGTGTAGGACAGGGTCAGCATTTT
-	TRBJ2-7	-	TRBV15	CATSSRQNSYEQYF	TGTGCCACCAGCAGTCGACAGAACTCCTACGAGCAGTACTTC
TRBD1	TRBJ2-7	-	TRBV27	CASSYRGQGLYEQYF	TGTGCCAGCAGTTATAGGGGACAGGGGCTCTACGAGCAGTACTTC
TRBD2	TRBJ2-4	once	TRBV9	CASSVGGGGADPKNSQYF	TGTGCCAGCAGCGTAGGAGGCGGGGGGGCCGACCCCAAAAACAGTCAGTACTTC
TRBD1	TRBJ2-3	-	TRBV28	CASSPPGQGSDTQYF	TGTGCCAGCAGCCCCCCGGGACAGGGTTCAGATACGCAGTATTTT
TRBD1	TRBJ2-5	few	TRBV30	CAWRIRRDRETEETQYF	TGTGCCTGGAGGATTCGCCGGGACAGGGAGACCGAAGAGACCCAGTACTTC
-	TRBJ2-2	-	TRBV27	CASRQVGVGTGELFF	TGTGCCAGCAGACAAGTGGGAGTGGGAACCGGGGAGCTGTTTTTT
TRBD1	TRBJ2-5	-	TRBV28	CASTGADRGRETQYF	TGTGCCAGTACGGGGGCCGACAGGGGCAGAGAGACCCAGTACTTC
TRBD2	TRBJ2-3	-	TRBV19	CASSMVLAGFQDTQYF	TGTGCCAGTAGTATGGTACTAGCGGGGTTTCAAGATACGCAGTATTTT
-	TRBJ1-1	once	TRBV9	CASSVGGREAEAFF	TGTGCCAGCAGCGTAGGGGGGCGCGAGGCTGAAGCTTTCTTT
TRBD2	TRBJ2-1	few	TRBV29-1	CSVDLAGVNEQFF	TGCAGCGTTGACCTAGCGGGGGTAAATGAGCAGTTCTTC
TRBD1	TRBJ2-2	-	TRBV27	CASRTGGITGELFF	TGTGCCAGCAGGACAGGGGGAATCACCGGGGAGCTGTTTTTT
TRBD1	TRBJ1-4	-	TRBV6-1	CASSDQAAGGEGEKLFF	TGTGCCAGCAGTGATCAGGCGGCAGGGGGAGAAGGCGAAAAACTGTTTTTT
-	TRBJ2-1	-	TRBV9	CASSVSTTSGEQFF	TGTGCCAGCAGCGTAAGCACTACCTCCGGTGAGCAGTTCTTC
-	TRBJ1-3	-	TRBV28	CASGLTVDSGNTIYF	TGTGCCAGCGGCTTGACAGTCGACTCTGGAAACACCATATATTTT
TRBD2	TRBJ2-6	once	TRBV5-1	CASSLTTGLAGAGANVLTF	TGCGCCAGCAGCCTTACAACGGGTCTAGCGGGAGCTGGGGCCAACGTCCTGACTTTC
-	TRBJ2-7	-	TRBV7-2	CASSYETGGQYF	TGTGCCAGCAGCTACGAAACCGGGGGGCAGTACTTC
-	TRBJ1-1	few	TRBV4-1	CASSLNTGKGGTEAFF	TGCGCCAGCAGCCTAAACACAGGGAAGGGCGGCACTGAAGCTTTCTTT
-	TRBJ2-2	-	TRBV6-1	CASSEWGAGELFF	TGTGCCAGCAGTGAATGGGGGGCCGGGGAGCTGTTTTTT
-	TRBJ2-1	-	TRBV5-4	CASSLGSTLSSYNEQFF	TGTGCCAGCAGCTTGGGGTCGACACTTAGCTCCTACAATGAGCAGTTCTTC
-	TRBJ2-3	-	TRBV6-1	CANSPYPPTDTQYF	TGTGCCAATTCCCCCTATCCTCCCACAGATACGCAGTATTTT
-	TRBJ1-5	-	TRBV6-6	CASRSPEGSNQPQHF	TGTGCCAGCAGGTCTCCGGAGGGGAGCAATCAGCCCCAGCATTTT
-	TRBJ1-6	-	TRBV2	CASSEGTEYFYNSPLHF	TGTGCCAGCAGTGAAGGGACAGAATACTTCTATAATTCACCCCTCCACTTT
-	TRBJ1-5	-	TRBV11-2	CASSLSGGPNQPQHF	TGTGCCAGCAGCTTATCCGGGGGACCCAATCAGCCCCAGCATTTT
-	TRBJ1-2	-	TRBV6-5	CASSYRRFNGYTF	TGTGCCAGCAGTTATAGGAGGTTTAATGGCTACACCTTC
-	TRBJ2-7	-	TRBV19	CASSIFSEGKTYEQYF	TGTGCCAGTAGTATTTTTTCCGAGGGTAAAACCTACGAGCAGTACTTC
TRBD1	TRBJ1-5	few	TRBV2	CASKSQGYQPQHF	TGTGCCAGCAAATCACAGGGGTATCAGCCCCAGCATTTT
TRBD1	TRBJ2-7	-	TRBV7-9	CASSPGTGVPNEQYF	TGTGCCAGCAGCCCCGGGACAGGCGTTCCTAACGAGCAGTACTTC
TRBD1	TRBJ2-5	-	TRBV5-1	CASSPGTGGQETQYF	TGCGCCAGCAGCCCCGGGACAGGGGGACAAGAGACCCAGTACTTC
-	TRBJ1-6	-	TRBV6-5	CASRRASNSPLHF	TGTGCCAGCAGGCGGGCCTCGAATTCACCCCTCCACTTT
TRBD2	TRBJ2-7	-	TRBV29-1	CSVLAGGPDEQYF	TGCAGCGTTTTAGCGGGAGGGCCAGACGAGCAGTACTTC
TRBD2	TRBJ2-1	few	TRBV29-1	CSAPASGIINSYNEQFF	TGCAGCGCCCCGGCTAGCGGGATCATAAACTCCTACAATGAGCAGTTCTTC
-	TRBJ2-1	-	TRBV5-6	CASSSYRSSYNEQFF	TGTGCCAGCAGCTCTTACAGGAGCTCCTACAATGAGCAGTTCTTC
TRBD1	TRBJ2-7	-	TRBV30	CACKQGAAYEQYF	TGTGCCTGCAAACAGGGGGCGGCCTACGAGCAGTACTTC
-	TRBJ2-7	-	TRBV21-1	CASSKRGGGTYEQYF	TGTGCCAGCAGCAAAAGGGGGGGCGGGACCTACGAGCAGTACTTC
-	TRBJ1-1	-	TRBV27	CASSLRQGLTEAFF	TGTGCCAGCAGTTTACGGCAGGGACTCACTGAAGCTTTCTTT